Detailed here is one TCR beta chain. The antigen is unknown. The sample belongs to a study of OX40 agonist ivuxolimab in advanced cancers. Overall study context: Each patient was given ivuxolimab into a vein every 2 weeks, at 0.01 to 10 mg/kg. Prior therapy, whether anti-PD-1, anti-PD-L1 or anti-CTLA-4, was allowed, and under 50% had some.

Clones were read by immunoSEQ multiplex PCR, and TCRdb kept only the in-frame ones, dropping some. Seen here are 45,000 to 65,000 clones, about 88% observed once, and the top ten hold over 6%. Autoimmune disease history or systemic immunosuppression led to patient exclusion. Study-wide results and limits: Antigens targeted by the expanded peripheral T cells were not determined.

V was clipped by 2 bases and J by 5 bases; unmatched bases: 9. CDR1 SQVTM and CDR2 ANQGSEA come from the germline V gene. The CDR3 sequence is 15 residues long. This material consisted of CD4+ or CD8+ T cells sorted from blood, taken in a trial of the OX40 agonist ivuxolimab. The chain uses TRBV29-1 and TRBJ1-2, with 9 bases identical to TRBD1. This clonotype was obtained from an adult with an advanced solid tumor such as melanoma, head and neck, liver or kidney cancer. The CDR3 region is CSVEQGQGGRYGYTF. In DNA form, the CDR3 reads TGCAGCGTTGAACAGGGACAGGGCGGTCGGTATGGCTACACCTTC.